One and the same sample provided the 8 T cell receptor beta chains below, sequenced in a study of T cells in Graves' hyperthyroidism and ophthalmopathy. Authors of the study amplified TCR beta CDR3 regions from RNA transcripts. HTBI primers were used for first-round RT-PCR of the TCR CDR3. In TCRdb, the multiplex PCR reads were re-called with MiXCR into one record per CDR3 protein. The repertoire holds about 570,000 distinct CDR3 sequences, with roughly 15% as singletons. The sample consisted of blood. The receptors shown here come from a woman in her forties with Graves' hyperthyroidism.

This clonotype was observed at least ten times. This chain links TRBV20-1 with TRBJ1-1; TRBD1 matches at 7 bases. CDR3 length: 13 amino acids. Germline CDR1 reads DFQATT; CDR2 reads SNEGSKA (reference sequence). V lost 3 bases to trimming and J lost 10 bases; unmatched junction nucleotides: 11. CDR3 DNA: TGCAGTGCTAGGGAGGGACAGTCGGTGTCAGCTTTCTTT. This encodes CSAREGQSVSAFF.

This clonotype was picked up many times. The gene calls are TRBV11-1 and TRBJ1-6; TRBD1 aligns across 7 bases. V lost 5 bases to trimming and J lost 10 bases; unmatched junction nucleotides: 11. CDR1 is SGHAT and CDR2 is FQDESV in the germline V gene (reference sequence). CDR3 length: 15 residues. Written as DNA, the CDR3 is TGTGCCAGCAGCGAAGGGACAGCTCGGGGATCACCCCTCCACTTT. Residues: CASSEGTARGSPLHF.

The chain uses TRBV18 and TRBJ2-1, with 7 bases lining up with TRBD1. CDR1 and CDR2 (germline): KGHSH, LQKENI. Unmatched junction bases numbered 3, after V lost 5 bases and J lost 5 bases. The CDR3 is 13 amino acids. CDR3 loop: CASSSGTDNEQFF. The CDR3 region has the DNA TGTGCCAGCTCATCCGGGACAGACAATGAGCAGTTCTTC.

As to this clonotype: Being one base from a much bigger clone, this may be a read error. The chain uses TRBV12-3 or TRBV12-4 and TRBJ1-5; no clear D gene. The CDR3 is 15 residues long. The CDR3 reads CTSSQNTYSNQPQHF. CDR3 nucleotide sequence: TGTACCAGCAGCCAAAACACGTATAGCAATCAGCCCCAGCATTTT.

This chain links TRBV6-5 with TRBJ2-3; 12 bases match TRBD2. Germline values: CDR1 MNHEY, CDR2 SVGAGI. V shed 0 bases and J 5 bases; nucleotides not matched to a gene: 3. This CDR3 spans 16 amino acids. CDR3 amino acids: CASSYSLAGGQDTQYF. CDR3 nucleotides: TGTGCCAGCAGTTACTCACTAGCGGGGGGCCAAGATACGCAGTATTTT.

This clonotype was found many times. The chain joins TRBV30 to TRBJ1-3, with TRBD1 matching over 7 bases. Germline loops: CDR1 GTSNPN, CDR2 SVGIG (reference sequence). The CDR3 is made up of 14 amino acids. DNA for the CDR3: TGTGCAAGTCTGGAGGGGGCGACTGGAAACACCATATATTTT. Translation: CASLEGATGNTIYF.

The chain carries TRBV10-3 and TRBJ2-1; D unresolved. Germline V gene sequence: CDR1 ENHRY, CDR2 SYGVKD. V lost 3 bases to trimming and J lost 2 bases, with 11 bases between them. CDR3 length equals 15 residues. The CDR3 region has the DNA TGTGCCATCAGTGACCACCTAAACCCCTACAATGAGCAGTTCTTC. It yields the protein CAISDHLNPYNEQFF.

The sample holds many counts of this clonotype. Here the CDR3 DNA reads TGCAGTGCTAGAGATCCGAACAGGGCGGGGGAGCAGTACTTC. Translating gives CSARDPNRAGEQYF. This sequence joins TRBV20-1 and TRBJ2-7; D tentatively reads TRBD1 or TRBD2 (6 bases each). Trimming removed 0 bases from V and 7 bases from J, with 16 bases in between. The length of the CDR3 is 14 residues. Germline loops: CDR1 DFQATT, CDR2 SNEGSKA (reference sequence).